The sequence of this TCR beta chain was determined in a study of cytomegalovirus exposure and HLA in healthy donors. This CDR3 has 13 residues. The germline V gene has CDR1 SGHNT and CDR2 YENEEA. V lost 5 bases, J lost 6 bases, and 6 bases stayed unmatched. Assay: immunoSEQ multiplex PCR; the TCRdb copy retains only in-frame clones and omits some. The table includes roughly 250,000 clones, more than 75% detected once. This rearrangement joins TRBV11-3 to TRBJ1-2; the match to TRBD1 covers 7 bases. The clonotype originates from a woman under 40 in good health and CMV-seropositive. Sequencing used PBMCs. The CDR3 coding sequence is TGTGCCAGCAGCGGAGACAGGGTCAATGGCTACACCTTC. Translation: CASSGDRVNGYTF. The whole variable domain, filled in from reference TRBV11-3 and TRBJ1-2, reads EAGVVQSPRYKIIEKKQPVAFWCNPISGHNTLYWYLQNLGQGPELLIRYENEEAVDDSQLPKDRFSAERLKGVDSTLKIQPAELGDSAVYLCASSGDRVNGYTFGSGTRLTVV.